Listed below are T cell receptor beta chains from one sample, sequenced in a study of T cell repertoires in cytomegalovirus infection. MiXCR was run by TCRdb on the reads, yielding one entry per CDR3 protein. In the table there are roughly 600,000 distinct CDR3 sequences, roughly a quarter of which are singletons. Sequenced material: CD8+ T cells from PBMCs. The source is a human donor in good health (CMV status not recorded). Some clones in this sample may be carry-over from other donors' samples. CDR3s include the opening cysteine and the closing phenylalanine or tryptophan. The order of the fields is V gene, D gene, clone size, J gene, CDR3 protein, CDR3 DNA. A D gene is named only where the DNA matches it firmly. Where a row states a size, it is once, few, many or the class of an expanded clone; other rows omit it.

v_call: TRBV2
d_call: TRBD2
clone_size: few
j_call: TRBJ2-7
cdr3_aa: CASQASGPHEQYF
cdr3_nt: TGTGCCAGCCAGGCTAGCGGTCCCCACGAGCAGTACTTC

v_call: TRBV19
d_call: NA
clone_size: few
j_call: TRBJ1-5
cdr3_aa: CASSIRDALNQPQHF
cdr3_nt: TGTGCCAGTAGTATAAGGGACGCCCTCAATCAGCCCCAGCATTTT

v_call: TRBV2
d_call: TRBD2
clone_size: few
j_call: TRBJ2-7
cdr3_aa: CASSEADLLATLLEQYF
cdr3_nt: TGTGCCAGCAGTGAAGCGGACCTACTAGCGACCCTCCTCGAGCAGTACTTC

v_call: TRBV20-1
d_call: NA
clone_size: once
j_call: TRBJ1-6
cdr3_aa: CSARDWQGSSYNSPLHF
cdr3_nt: TGCAGTGCTAGAGATTGGCAGGGGAGTTCTTACAATTCACCCCTCCACTTT

v_call: TRBV6-6
d_call: NA
clone_size: NA
j_call: TRBJ2-1
cdr3_aa: CASSYGSRVDEQFF
cdr3_nt: TGTGCCAGCAGTTACGGGTCGAGGGTCGATGAGCAGTTCTTC

v_call: TRBV20-1
d_call: NA
clone_size: few
j_call: TRBJ2-2
cdr3_aa: CSASRNGELFF
cdr3_nt: TGCAGTGCTAGTCGGAACGGGGAGCTGTTTTTT

v_call: TRBV20-1
d_call: TRBD2
clone_size: NA
j_call: TRBJ2-7
cdr3_aa: CSAPQRTSDYEQYF
cdr3_nt: TGCAGTGCTCCGCAACGGACTAGCGACTACGAGCAGTACTTC

v_call: TRBV20-1
d_call: NA
clone_size: NA
j_call: TRBJ1-4
cdr3_aa: CSARDRAGWKLFF
cdr3_nt: TGCAGTGCTAGAGATAGGGCAGGGTGGAAACTGTTTTTT

v_call: TRBV29-1
d_call: NA
clone_size: NA
j_call: TRBJ1-5
cdr3_aa: CSVSTGQTNQPQHF
cdr3_nt: TGCAGCGTTAGCACCGGACAGACCAATCAGCCCCAGCATTTT

v_call: TRBV12-3/TRBV12-4
d_call: NA
clone_size: few
j_call: TRBJ1-5
cdr3_aa: CASSFTLPDDPSHNSRQPQHF
cdr3_nt: TGTGCCAGCAGTTTTACCCTACCTGATGATCCCTCGCACAATAGCCGGCAGCCCCAGCATTTT

v_call: TRBV7-2
d_call: NA
clone_size: many
j_call: TRBJ1-6
cdr3_aa: CASSSSGTYYNSPLHF
cdr3_nt: TGTGCCAGCAGCTCCTCCGGGACCTACTATAATTCACCCCTCCACTTT

v_call: TRBV7-9
d_call: NA
clone_size: many
j_call: TRBJ1-1
cdr3_aa: CAVASPRLLNTEAFF
cdr3_nt: TGTGCCGTCGCCTCGCCCCGCCTTTTGAACACTGAAGCTTTCTTT

v_call: TRBV10-3
d_call: NA
clone_size: NA
j_call: TRBJ2-2
cdr3_aa: CAISEYQRADGELFF
cdr3_nt: TGTGCCATCAGTGAGTATCAGCGGGCCGACGGGGAGCTGTTTTTT

v_call: TRBV6-2/TRBV6-3
d_call: NA
clone_size: few
j_call: TRBJ1-2
cdr3_aa: CASSHEGRSYGYTF
cdr3_nt: TGTGCCAGCAGTCACGAGGGGAGGTCCTATGGCTACACCTTC

v_call: TRBV12-3/TRBV12-4
d_call: NA
clone_size: NA
j_call: TRBJ1-5
cdr3_aa: CASTLGRINQPQHF
cdr3_nt: TGTGCCAGCACCCTTGGGCGGATCAATCAGCCCCAGCATTTT

v_call: TRBV7-9
d_call: NA
clone_size: many
j_call: TRBJ2-7
cdr3_aa: CASSSSLGEQYF
cdr3_nt: TGTGCCAGCAGCAGTAGTCTTGGCGAGCAGTACTTC

v_call: TRBV29-1
d_call: NA
clone_size: NA
j_call: TRBJ2-2
cdr3_aa: CSVVEYTGELFF
cdr3_nt: TGCAGCGTTGTAGAGTACACCGGGGAGCTGTTTTTT

v_call: TRBV28
d_call: TRBD2
clone_size: NA
j_call: TRBJ2-5
cdr3_aa: CASSPLGTSFETQYF
cdr3_nt: TGTGCCAGCAGTCCTCTCGGGACTAGCTTCGAGACCCAGTACTTC

v_call: TRBV7-9
d_call: NA
clone_size: few
j_call: TRBJ2-1
cdr3_aa: CATRAEQFF
cdr3_nt: TGTGCCACCCGAGCGGAGCAGTTCTTC

v_call: TRBV7-9
d_call: NA
clone_size: NA
j_call: TRBJ1-1
cdr3_aa: CASSLQRRDTEAFF
cdr3_nt: TGTGCCAGCAGCCTTCAAAGAAGGGACACTGAAGCTTTCTTT

v_call: TRBV7-2
d_call: NA
clone_size: many
j_call: TRBJ1-1
cdr3_aa: CASSFNLGRDTEAFF
cdr3_nt: TGTGCCAGCAGCTTTAACCTAGGCCGGGACACTGAAGCTTTCTTT

v_call: TRBV10-3
d_call: NA
clone_size: NA
j_call: TRBJ2-2
cdr3_aa: CAISERKIPRELFF
cdr3_nt: TGTGCCATCAGTGAGAGGAAGATCCCCCGGGAGCTGTTTTTT

v_call: TRBV29-1
d_call: NA
clone_size: few
j_call: TRBJ1-2
cdr3_aa: CSAERDGYTF
cdr3_nt: TGCAGCGCTGAGAGGGACGGCTACACCTTC

v_call: TRBV12-5
d_call: NA
clone_size: NA
j_call: TRBJ2-2
cdr3_aa: CASGPTVGSNTGELFF
cdr3_nt: TGTGCTAGTGGTCCCACAGTCGGATCGAACACCGGGGAGCTGTTTTTT

v_call: TRBV15
d_call: TRBD1
clone_size: many
j_call: TRBJ1-2
cdr3_aa: CATSRDPGTEGYTF
cdr3_nt: TGTGCCACCAGCAGAGATCCAGGGACAGAAGGCTACACCTTC